Listed below are T cell receptor beta chains from one sample, sequenced in a study of cytomegalovirus exposure and HLA in healthy donors. The repertoire was sequenced with immunoSEQ multiplex PCR; TCRdb's copy has only in-frame clones and lacks some. The sample records approximately 170,000 clones, about 89% being singletons. Sequenced sample: PBMCs. The receptors were gathered from a woman aged 18-29 years in good health and CMV-seropositive. Both conserved end residues are part of each CDR3. Each record gives: D gene, J gene, V gene, clone size, CDR3 protein, CDR3 DNA. D genes are given only for firm matches. Clone size is stated in some rows and not others, as once, few, many or a class when expanded.

d_gene: TRBD1; j_gene: TRBJ2-2; v_gene: TRBV2; abundance: -; CDR3aa: CASSETGGETGELFF; CDR3nt: TGTGCCAGCAGTGAAACAGGGGGCGAGACCGGGGAGCTGTTTTTT
d_gene: -; j_gene: TRBJ1-5; v_gene: TRBV19; abundance: -; CDR3aa: CASSIVGGDQHF; CDR3nt: TGTGCCAGTAGTATAGTGGGGGGGGACCAGCATTTT
d_gene: TRBD2; j_gene: TRBJ2-3; v_gene: TRBV19; abundance: -; CDR3aa: CASSTGLASTDTQYF; CDR3nt: TGTGCCAGTAGTACCGGACTAGCCAGCACAGATACGCAGTATTTT
d_gene: -; j_gene: TRBJ2-1; v_gene: TRBV7-9; abundance: -; CDR3aa: CASSIGQRQADEQFF; CDR3nt: TGTGCCAGCAGCATTGGACAGCGTCAGGCAGATGAGCAGTTCTTC
d_gene: -; j_gene: TRBJ1-1; v_gene: TRBV7-9; abundance: -; CDR3aa: CASSSWTDHTEAFF; CDR3nt: TGTGCCAGCAGCTCCTGGACAGACCACACTGAAGCTTTCTTT
d_gene: -; j_gene: TRBJ1-2; v_gene: TRBV6-6; abundance: -; CDR3aa: CASKGGGDGYTF; CDR3nt: TGTGCCAGCAAGGGGGGGGGAGATGGCTACACCTTC
d_gene: -; j_gene: TRBJ2-1; v_gene: TRBV7-6; abundance: -; CDR3aa: CASSLGFGTNDHNEQFF; CDR3nt: TGTGCCAGCAGCTTGGGATTCGGGACAAACGATCACAATGAGCAGTTCTTC
d_gene: -; j_gene: TRBJ1-2; v_gene: TRBV2; abundance: few; CDR3aa: CASTREGRYYGYTF; CDR3nt: TGTGCCAGCACTCGTGAAGGCAGGTACTATGGCTACACCTTC
d_gene: TRBD1; j_gene: TRBJ1-1; v_gene: TRBV19; abundance: -; CDR3aa: CASSITGTGNTEAFF; CDR3nt: TGTGCCAGTAGTATTACCGGGACAGGGAACACTGAAGCTTTCTTT
d_gene: -; j_gene: TRBJ1-5; v_gene: TRBV4-2; abundance: -; CDR3aa: CASSQDYSQPQHF; CDR3nt: TGTGCCAGCAGCCAAGATTATTCCCAGCCCCAGCATTTT
d_gene: -; j_gene: TRBJ1-2; v_gene: TRBV7-6; abundance: -; CDR3aa: CASSDAYDFGNGYTF; CDR3nt: TGTGCCAGCAGCGATGCATACGACTTTGGAAATGGCTACACCTTC
d_gene: -; j_gene: TRBJ2-7; v_gene: TRBV7-8; abundance: -; CDR3aa: CASTASSYEQYF; CDR3nt: TGTGCCAGCACCGCCAGCTCCTACGAGCAGTACTTC
d_gene: -; j_gene: TRBJ2-5; v_gene: TRBV7-9; abundance: -; CDR3aa: CASSPGLQETQYF; CDR3nt: TGTGCCAGCAGTCCGGGACTCCAAGAGACCCAGTACTTC
d_gene: TRBD1; j_gene: TRBJ2-3; v_gene: TRBV5-1; abundance: -; CDR3aa: CASSFPGTGGPLADTQYF; CDR3nt: TGCGCCAGCAGCTTTCCCGGGACAGGGGGCCCGTTAGCAGATACGCAGTATTTT
d_gene: -; j_gene: TRBJ2-5; v_gene: TRBV27; abundance: -; CDR3aa: CASTQGETQYF; CDR3nt: TGTGCCAGCACCCAGGGGGAGACCCAGTACTTC
d_gene: -; j_gene: TRBJ2-2; v_gene: TRBV18; abundance: once; CDR3aa: CASSRLPRGTNTGELFF; CDR3nt: TGTGCCAGCTCACGTCTCCCACGGGGGACGAACACCGGGGAGCTGTTTTTT
d_gene: -; j_gene: TRBJ2-1; v_gene: TRBV19; abundance: -; CDR3aa: CASSIRINEQFF; CDR3nt: TGTGCCAGTAGTATTAGAATTAATGAGCAGTTCTTC